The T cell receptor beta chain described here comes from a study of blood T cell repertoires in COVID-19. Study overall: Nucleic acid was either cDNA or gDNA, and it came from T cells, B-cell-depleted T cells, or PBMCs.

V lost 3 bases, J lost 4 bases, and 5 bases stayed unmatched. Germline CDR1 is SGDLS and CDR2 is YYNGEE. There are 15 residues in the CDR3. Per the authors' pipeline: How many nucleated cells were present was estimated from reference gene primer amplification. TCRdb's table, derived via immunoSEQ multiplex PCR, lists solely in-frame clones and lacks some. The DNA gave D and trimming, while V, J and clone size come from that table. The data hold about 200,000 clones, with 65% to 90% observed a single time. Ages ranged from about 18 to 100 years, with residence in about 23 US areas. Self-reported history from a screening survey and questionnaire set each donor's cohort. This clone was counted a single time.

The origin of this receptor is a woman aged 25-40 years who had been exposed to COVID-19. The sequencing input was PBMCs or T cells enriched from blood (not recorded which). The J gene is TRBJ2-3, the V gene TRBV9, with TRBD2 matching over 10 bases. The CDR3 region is CASSGKRGGADTQYF. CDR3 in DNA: TGTGCCAGCAGCGGAAAGCGGGGGGGGGCAGATACGCAGTATTTT.